The present T cell receptor (beta chain) was sequenced within a study of blood T cells in healthy people across ages. Study-wide points: More naive CD4+ cells and higher diversity were found in long-lived than in aged donors. Getting older went along with TCR beta diversity per million T cells dropping roughly linearly.

No fewer than 7 million PBMCs went into each sample. The V segment lost 3 bases and the J segment 0 bases; nucleotides outside the gene matches: 5. Germline V gene sequence: CDR1 SGHTA, CDR2 FQGNSA. The CDR3 is made up of 16 amino acids. Primers used in a second PCR of about 7 to 12 cycles were a sample-barcoded 5' primer and a J-beta primer mix. TCRdb redid the calling of the 5' RACE reads with MiXCR, one entry per CDR3 protein. The profile covers about 1.5 million distinct CDR3 sequences, with 42% appearing a single time and 6.5% to 10% taken by the ten largest. Of note for this clonotype: Its antigen is not known.

Sequencing was done on a sample of blood. This chain connects TRBV7-2 to TRBJ2-1; 7 bases agree with TRBD1. This clonotype was sampled from a woman aged 18-30 years in good health. Here the CDR3 reads CASSLQGTASYNEQFF. The CDR3 DNA is TGTGCCAGCAGCTTGCAGGGGACAGCCTCCTACAATGAGCAGTTCTTC.